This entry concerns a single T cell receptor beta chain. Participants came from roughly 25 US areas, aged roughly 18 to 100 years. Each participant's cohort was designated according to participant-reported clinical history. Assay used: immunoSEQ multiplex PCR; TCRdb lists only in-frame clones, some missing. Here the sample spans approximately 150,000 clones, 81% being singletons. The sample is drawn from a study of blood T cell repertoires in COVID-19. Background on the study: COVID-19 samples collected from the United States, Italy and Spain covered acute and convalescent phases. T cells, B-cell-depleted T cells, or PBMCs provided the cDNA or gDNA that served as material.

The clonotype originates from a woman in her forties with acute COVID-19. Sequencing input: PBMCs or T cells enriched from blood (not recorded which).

Written as DNA, the CDR3 is TGTGCCAGCAGTGGGACTAGCGGAGAGACCCAGTACTTC. It encodes CASSGTSGETQYF. The chain employs TRBV27 and TRBJ2-5; TRBD2 aligns across 11 bases. Germline CDR1 MNHEY, CDR2 SMNVEV (reference sequence). With 5 bases clipped from V and 4 bases from J, the junction kept 0 bases outside the gene matches. This CDR3 has 13 amino acids.